What follows are 3 T cell receptor beta chains derived from one specimen sequenced in a study of cytomegalovirus exposure and HLA in healthy donors. 13 Jbeta primers and 60 Vbeta primers were used for the PCR. Generated by immunoSEQ multiplex PCR, the TCRdb table keeps only in-frame clones and is missing some. Counted here are approximately 190,000 clones, 75% to 90% occurring once; the ten biggest clones make up about 0.8%. Sequenced sample: PBMCs. The receptors derive from a woman under 30 in good health and CMV-seronegative.

A single count supports this clone. This sequence joins TRBV9 and TRBJ2-3; perhaps TRBD1 as D (6 bases). V was pared by 4 bases and J by 2 bases, with 17 bases between. CDR1 and CDR2 (germline): SGDLS, YYNGEE. CDR3 length: 16 amino acids. CDR3 amino acids: CASSPTGGQTTDTQYF. The CDR3 DNA reads TGTGCCAGCAGCCCAACTGGGGGACAAACCACAGATACGCAGTATTTT.

The chain recombines TRBV30 with TRBJ1-2; D is perhaps TRBD1 (5 bases). This CDR3 region has 12 residues. Trimming left V 7 bases short and J 5 bases short, with 14 bases between. CDR1 is GTSNPN and CDR2 is SVGIG in the germline V gene (reference sequence). The CDR3 nucleotides are TGTGCCTTATACGTGGGGGGGTATGGCTACACCTTC. Translating it yields CALYVGGYGYTF.

The chain carries TRBV5-1 and TRBJ2-3, with a weak D call TRBD2 (6 bases). Germline V gene lookup returns CDR1 SGHRS and CDR2 YFSETQ. V was shortened by 7 bases and J by 4 bases, with 16 bases between the two germline ends. The CDR3 runs to 14 residues. DNA for the CDR3: TGCGCCAGCGGCCGGGGGACGAATCCAGATACGCAGTATTTT. This gives the protein CASGRGTNPDTQYF.